What follows is one T cell receptor (beta chain) and its context. Its specificity is not known. This entry comes from a study of cytomegalovirus exposure and HLA in healthy donors. Findings and caveats of the study: For cytomegalovirus status, the classifier reportedly gave diagnoses with high specificity and sensitivity. In vitro experiments confirmed that three CMV-associated chains were specific for CMV antigens.

This CDR3 has 12 amino acids. The junction had 8 bases not matched to a gene; V was cut back by 3 bases and J by 13 bases. CDR1 SNHLY and CDR2 FYNNEI come from the germline V gene. The PCR was carried out with 60 Vbeta primers and 13 Jbeta primers. Method: immunoSEQ multiplex PCR; TCRdb's copy keeps in-frame clones and lacks some. The sample includes around 40,000 clones, approximately 60% seen only once; the top ten take about 9%. Source material: PBMCs. The source is a human donor in good health. The chain has TRBV2 and TRBJ1-2, with 7 bases identical to TRBD1. The DNA for the CDR3 is TGTGCCAGCAGTGAGAAACAGGGGAGGCCCACCTTC. Protein: CASSEKQGRPTF.